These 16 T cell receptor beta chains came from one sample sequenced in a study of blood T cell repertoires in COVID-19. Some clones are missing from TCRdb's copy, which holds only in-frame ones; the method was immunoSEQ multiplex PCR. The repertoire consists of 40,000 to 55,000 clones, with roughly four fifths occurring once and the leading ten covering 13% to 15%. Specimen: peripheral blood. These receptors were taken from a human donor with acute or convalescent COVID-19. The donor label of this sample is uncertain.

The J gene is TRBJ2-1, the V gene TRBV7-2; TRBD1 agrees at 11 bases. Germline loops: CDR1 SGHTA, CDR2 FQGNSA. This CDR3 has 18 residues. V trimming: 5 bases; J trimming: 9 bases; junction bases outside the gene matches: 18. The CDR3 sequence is CASSRDLFGTGGSAEQFF. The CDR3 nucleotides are TGTGCCAGCAGCCGTGACTTATTCGGGACAGGGGGGTCGGCTGAGCAGTTCTTC.

The chain's CDR3 is CASSYSGRSNYGYTF. The CDR3, as DNA: TGTGCCAGCAGTTACTCGGGCCGATCTAACTATGGCTACACCTTC. The chain employs TRBV6-2 or TRBV6-3 and TRBJ1-2; no reliable D call. The CDR3 consists of 15 residues. Germline CDR1 reads MNHEY; CDR2 reads SVGEGT. Trimming removed 0 bases at V and 0 bases at J, with 8 bases between.

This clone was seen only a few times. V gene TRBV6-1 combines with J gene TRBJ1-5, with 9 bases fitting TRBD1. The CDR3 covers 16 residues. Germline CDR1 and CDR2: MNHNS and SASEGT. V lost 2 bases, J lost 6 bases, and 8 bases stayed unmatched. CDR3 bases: TGTGCCAGCAGTGAAATGGTGACAGGGGGGCTTCAGCCCCAGCATTTT. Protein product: CASSEMVTGGLQPQHF.

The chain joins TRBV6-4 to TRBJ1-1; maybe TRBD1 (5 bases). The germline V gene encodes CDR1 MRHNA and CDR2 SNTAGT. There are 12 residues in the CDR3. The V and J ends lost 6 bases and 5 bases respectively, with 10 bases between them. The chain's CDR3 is CASRGTGTEAFF. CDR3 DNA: TGTGCCAGCAGGGGCACAGGAACTGAAGCTTTCTTT.

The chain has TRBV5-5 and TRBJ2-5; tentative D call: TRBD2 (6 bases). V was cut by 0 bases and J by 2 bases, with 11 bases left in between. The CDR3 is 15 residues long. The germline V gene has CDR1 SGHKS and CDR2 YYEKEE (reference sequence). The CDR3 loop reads CASSLGAGQQETQYF. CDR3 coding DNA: TGTGCCAGCAGCTTGGGTGCGGGGCAGCAAGAGACCCAGTACTTC. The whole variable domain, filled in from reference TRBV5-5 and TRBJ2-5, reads DAGVTQSPTHLIKTRGQQVTLRCSPISGHKSVSWYQQVLGQGPQFIFQYYEKEERGRGNFPDRFSARQFPNYSSELNVNALLLGDSALYLCASSLGAGQQETQYFGPGTRLLVL.

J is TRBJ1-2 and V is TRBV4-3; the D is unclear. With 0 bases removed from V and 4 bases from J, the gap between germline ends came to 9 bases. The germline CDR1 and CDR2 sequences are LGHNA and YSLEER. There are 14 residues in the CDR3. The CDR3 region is CASSQESTAYGYTF. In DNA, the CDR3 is TGCGCCAGCAGCCAAGAAAGCACAGCCTATGGCTACACCTTC.

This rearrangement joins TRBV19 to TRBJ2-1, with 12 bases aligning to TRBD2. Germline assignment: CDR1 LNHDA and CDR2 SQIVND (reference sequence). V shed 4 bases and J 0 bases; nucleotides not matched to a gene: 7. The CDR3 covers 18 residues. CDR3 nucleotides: TGTGCCAGTAGTAGGCTAGCGGGAGGGACAAGCTCCTACAATGAGCAGTTCTTC. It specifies CASSRLAGGTSSYNEQFF.

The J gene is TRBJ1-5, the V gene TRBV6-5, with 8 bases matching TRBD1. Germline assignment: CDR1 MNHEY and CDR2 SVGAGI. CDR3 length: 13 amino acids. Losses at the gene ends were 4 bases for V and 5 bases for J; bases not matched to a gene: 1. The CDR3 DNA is TGTGCCAGCAGTTCGACAGGGGATCAGCCCCAGCATTTT. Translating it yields CASSSTGDQPQHF.

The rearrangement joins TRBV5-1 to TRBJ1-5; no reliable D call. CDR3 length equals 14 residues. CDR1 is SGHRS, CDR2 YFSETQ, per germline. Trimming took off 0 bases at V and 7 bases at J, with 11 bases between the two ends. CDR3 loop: CASSLGEAGQPQHF. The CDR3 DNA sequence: TGCGCCAGCAGCTTGGGGGAGGCAGGCCAGCCCCAGCATTTT.

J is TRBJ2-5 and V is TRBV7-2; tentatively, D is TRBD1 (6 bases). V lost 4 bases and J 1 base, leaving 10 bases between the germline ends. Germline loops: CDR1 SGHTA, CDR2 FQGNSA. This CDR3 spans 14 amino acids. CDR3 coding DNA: TGTGCCAGCAGCTCTACAGGGCCCCAAGAGACCCAGTACTTC. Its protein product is CASSSTGPQETQYF.

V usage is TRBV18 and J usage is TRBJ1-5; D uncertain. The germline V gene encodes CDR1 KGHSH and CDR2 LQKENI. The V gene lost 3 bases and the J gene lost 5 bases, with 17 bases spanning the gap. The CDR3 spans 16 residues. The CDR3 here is CASSPPGRGNDQPQHF. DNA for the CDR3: TGTGCCAGCTCACCCCCCGGAAGAGGGAACGATCAGCCCCAGCATTTT.

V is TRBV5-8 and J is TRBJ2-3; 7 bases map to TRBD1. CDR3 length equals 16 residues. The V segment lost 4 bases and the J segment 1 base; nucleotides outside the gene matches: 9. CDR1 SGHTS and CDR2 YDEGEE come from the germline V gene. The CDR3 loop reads CASSRTGLRGTDTQYF. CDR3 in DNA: TGTGCCAGCAGCCGGACAGGCTTAAGGGGCACAGATACGCAGTATTTT. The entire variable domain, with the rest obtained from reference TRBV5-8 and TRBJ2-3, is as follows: EAGVTQSPTHLIKTRGQQATLRCSPISGHTSVYWYQQALGLGLQFLLWYDEGEERNRGNFPPRFSGRQFPNYSSELNVNALELEDSALYLCASSRTGLRGTDTQYFGPGTRLTVL.

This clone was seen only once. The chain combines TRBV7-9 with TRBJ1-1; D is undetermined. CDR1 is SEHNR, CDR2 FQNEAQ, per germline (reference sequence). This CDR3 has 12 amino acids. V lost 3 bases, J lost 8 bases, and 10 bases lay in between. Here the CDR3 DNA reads TGTGCCAGCAGCTTGGTGGGCAGAGAAGCTTTCTTT. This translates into CASSLVGREAFF.

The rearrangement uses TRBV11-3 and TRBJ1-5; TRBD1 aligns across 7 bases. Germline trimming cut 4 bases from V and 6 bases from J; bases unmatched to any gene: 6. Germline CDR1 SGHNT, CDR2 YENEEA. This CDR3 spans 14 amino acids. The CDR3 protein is CASSSTGTGQPQHF. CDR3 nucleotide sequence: TGTGCCAGCAGCTCGACAGGGACCGGTCAGCCCCAGCATTTT.

CDR3 amino acids: CASTDPSGGPRVTDTQYF. CDR3 coding DNA: TGTGCCAGCACCGATCCTAGCGGGGGGCCCCGGGTCACAGATACGCAGTATTTT. The chain joins TRBV28 to TRBJ2-3; 11 nucleotides align to TRBD2. Germline lookup yields CDR1 MDHEN and CDR2 SYDVKM. The CDR3 consists of 18 residues. V shed 7 bases, J shed 2 bases, and the junction held 14 bases outside the gene matches. Combining the CDR3 with reference TRBV28 and TRBJ2-3 gives the whole variable domain DVKVTQSSRYLVKRTGEKVFLECVQDMDHENMFWYRQDPGLGLRLIYFSYDVKMKEKGDIPEGYSVSREKKERFSLILESASTNQTSMYLCASTDPSGGPRVTDTQYFGPGTRLTVL.

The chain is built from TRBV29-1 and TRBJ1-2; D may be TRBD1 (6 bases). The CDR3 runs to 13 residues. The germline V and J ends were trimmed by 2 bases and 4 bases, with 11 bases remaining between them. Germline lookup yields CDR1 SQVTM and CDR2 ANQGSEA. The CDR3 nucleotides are TGCAGCGTTGAAAGACAGGCGGGCTATGGCTACACCTTC. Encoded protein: CSVERQAGYGYTF.